What follows is one TCR beta chain and its context. This table comes from immunoSEQ multiplex PCR, and its TCRdb copy is limited to in-frame clones, with some not included. This table has under 200,000 clones, roughly 85% appearing once. The CDR3 is 11 amino acids. Trimming took 5 bases from V and 8 from J, leaving 10 bases between them. Germline V CDR1 and CDR2: DFQATT, SNEGSKA (reference sequence). This sample was taken from a study of blood T cell repertoires in COVID-19. Study details: Material from acute and convalescent COVID-19 was sourced from the United States, Italy and Spain. Sources were T cells, B-cell-depleted T cells, or PBMCs; the material itself was cDNA or gDNA.

The rearrangement joins TRBV20-1 to TRBJ2-1, with D perhaps matching TRBD1 (5 bases). The origin of this receptor is a man aged 55 to 70 with active or convalescent COVID-19. What was sequenced was peripheral blood. CDR3 sequence reads: CSAASGHEQFF. In nucleotides, the CDR3 is TGCAGTGCTGCTTCAGGGCATGAGCAGTTCTTC.